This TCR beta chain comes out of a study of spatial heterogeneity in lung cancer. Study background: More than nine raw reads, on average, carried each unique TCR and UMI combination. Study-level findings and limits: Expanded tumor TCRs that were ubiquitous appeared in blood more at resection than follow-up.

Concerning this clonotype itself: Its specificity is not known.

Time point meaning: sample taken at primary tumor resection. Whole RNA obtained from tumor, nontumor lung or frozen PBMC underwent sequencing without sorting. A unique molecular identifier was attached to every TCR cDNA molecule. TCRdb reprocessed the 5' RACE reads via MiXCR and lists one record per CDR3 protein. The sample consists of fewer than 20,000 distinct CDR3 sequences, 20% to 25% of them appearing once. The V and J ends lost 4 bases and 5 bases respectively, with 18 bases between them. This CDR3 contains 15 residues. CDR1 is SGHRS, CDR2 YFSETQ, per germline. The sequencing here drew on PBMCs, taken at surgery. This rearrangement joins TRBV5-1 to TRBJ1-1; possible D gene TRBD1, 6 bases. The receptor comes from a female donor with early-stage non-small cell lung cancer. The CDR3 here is CASSPRGDVRTEAFF. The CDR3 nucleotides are TGCGCCAGCAGCCCGAGGGGGGACGTGAGGACTGAAGCTTTCTTT.